The source of this T cell receptor (beta chain) is a study of shared clonotypes between healthy human individuals. The V end lost 5 bases, the J end lost 1 base, and 18 bases lay between the germline ends. The length of the CDR3 is 15 residues. The germline V gene has CDR1 SQVTM and CDR2 ANQGSEA. Healthy adults negative for HIV, lacking recent acute infections or vaccinations, served as donors. Adult Caucasians living in Nashville, Tennessee made up all of the donors. TCRdb's copy holds only in-frame clones and misses some; the assay was immunoSEQ multiplex PCR. The repertoire consists of about a million clones, with about 77% occurring once and the leading ten covering over 1.3%. The study, taken as a whole, reports: Relative to their counterparts shared across all four donors, non-shared clonotypes exhibited diminished generation probabilities.

About this clone itself: Its antigen is not known.

This receptor was taken from a man aged 18 to 30 in good health. The chain employs TRBV29-1 and TRBJ2-7; tentatively, D is TRBD1 (6 bases). Sequencing was carried out using memory CD4+ T cells sorted from blood. Described subset: CD45RA-negative fraction. The CDR3 region has the DNA TGCAGCGTTCTAAGGGGGAGATCTAGTTCCTACGAGCAGTACTTC. This encodes CSVLRGRSSSYEQYF.